The clone carrying this T cell receptor (beta chain) appeared a few times. Recruits, aged 18 to 89 years, lived in 24 US areas. Before being deemed recovered, Cohort 3 donors had two negative PCRs, clearance, or symptom resolution. Only in-frame clones appear in the TCRdb table, and some are missing; sequencing was by immunoSEQ multiplex PCR. The sample consists of a few hundred thousand clones, roughly four fifths of them appearing once. This CDR3 is built from 15 residues. Germline CDR1 reads LGHDT; CDR2 reads YNNKEL (reference sequence). Germline trimming cut 0 bases from V and 7 bases from J; bases unmatched to any gene: 4. These data come from a study of blood T cell repertoires in COVID-19. Study at large: Donors in the United States, Italy and Spain gave samples during acute or convalescent COVID-19. Nucleic acid was either cDNA or gDNA, and it came from T cells, B-cell-depleted T cells, or PBMCs.

The rearrangement uses TRBV3-1 (or the pseudogene TRBV3-2) and TRBJ2-2, with 8 nucleotides matching TRBD1. The sequenced sample consisted of PBMCs or T cells enriched from blood (not recorded which). This TCR was sampled from a woman aged 45-59 years who had recovered from COVID-19. In DNA, the CDR3 is TGTGCCAGCAGCCAAGAGCACAGGGGGAACGGGGAGCTGTTTTTT. Protein product: CASSQEHRGNGELFF.